This T cell receptor (beta chain) is drawn from a study of T cells in Graves' hyperthyroidism and ophthalmopathy. Study summary: Pretreatment peripheral blood was obtained at initial diagnosis.

The CDR3 loop spans 13 amino acids. CDR1 and CDR2 from the germline V gene are MNHNS and SASEGT. The junction had 5 bases not matched to a gene; V was cut back by 6 bases and J by 5 bases. Using RNA transcripts as the source, TCR beta CDR3 regions were amplified. With the HTBI primer set, the TCR CDR3 went through a first round of RT-PCR. Via MiXCR, TCRdb re-called the multiplex PCR reads, giving one row per CDR3 protein. This table has under 250,000 distinct CDR3 sequences, approximately 17% appearing once. The chain carries TRBV6-1 and TRBJ2-7; 9 bases line up with TRBD1. This TCR derives from a middle-aged man with Graves' hyperthyroidism. Source material: blood. CDR3 sequence (DNA): TGTGCCAGCAGCCGGGACAGGGTCGACGAGCAGTACTTC. Its translation: CASSRDRVDEQYF.